The entry below gives a single TCR beta chain sequence along with its context. The data were taken from a study of blood T cell repertoires in COVID-19. In the original analysis: The authors estimated nucleated cell counts from reference gene primer amplification. The table came from immunoSEQ multiplex PCR; TCRdb's copy has only in-frame clones and leaves some out. The D gene and trimming were derived from the DNA, and the V and J assignments and clone size from that table. The data contain around 150,000 clones, roughly 93% of them singletons. Germline CDR1 reads DFQATT; CDR2 reads SNEGSKA (reference sequence). CDR3 length: 15 amino acids. J gave up 5 bases and V 3 bases, and 9 bases lay outside the gene matches.

Sequencing was carried out using peripheral blood. The TCR was taken from an older woman with COVID-19, enrolled during active disease. The chain couples TRBV20-1 to TRBJ1-4; TRBD1 matches at 7 bases. CDR3 coding DNA: TGCAGTGCTAGTAGCTACAGGGGCAGGAATGAAAAACTGTTTTTT. Its protein is CSASSYRGRNEKLFF.